The clone carrying this T cell receptor beta chain was picked up a small number of times. Its antigen remains unidentified. This record belongs to a study of OX40 agonist ivuxolimab in advanced cancers. For the study at large: While on treatment, patients had intravenous ivuxolimab at 0.01 to 10 mg/kg every 2 weeks.

A history of autoimmune disease or systemic immunosuppression excluded patients. General study results and limits: Low normalized T-cell clonal expansion was also seen in some nonresponders. At doses 0.1 to 3.0 mg/kg, CD4+ and CD8+ clones expanded.

Clones were sequenced by immunoSEQ multiplex PCR, and TCRdb holds only the in-frame ones, with some missing. The table records about 36,000 clones, roughly 80% of them present only once. The sequence was collected from an adult with an advanced solid tumor such as melanoma, head and neck, liver or kidney cancer. Sequencing was performed on CD4+ or CD8+ T cells sorted from blood, taken in a trial of the OX40 agonist ivuxolimab.

Here the CDR3 DNA reads TGTGCCAGCAGTGGGACTAGCGGCCATCGGGAGACCCAGTACTTC. This translates into CASSGTSGHRETQYF. This chain uses TRBV6-1 with TRBJ2-5, with TRBD2 matching 10 bases. This CDR3 is 15 amino acids long. Per the germline V gene, CDR1 is MNHNS and CDR2 is SASEGT. V lost 4 bases and J lost 5; bases outside the gene matches: 7.